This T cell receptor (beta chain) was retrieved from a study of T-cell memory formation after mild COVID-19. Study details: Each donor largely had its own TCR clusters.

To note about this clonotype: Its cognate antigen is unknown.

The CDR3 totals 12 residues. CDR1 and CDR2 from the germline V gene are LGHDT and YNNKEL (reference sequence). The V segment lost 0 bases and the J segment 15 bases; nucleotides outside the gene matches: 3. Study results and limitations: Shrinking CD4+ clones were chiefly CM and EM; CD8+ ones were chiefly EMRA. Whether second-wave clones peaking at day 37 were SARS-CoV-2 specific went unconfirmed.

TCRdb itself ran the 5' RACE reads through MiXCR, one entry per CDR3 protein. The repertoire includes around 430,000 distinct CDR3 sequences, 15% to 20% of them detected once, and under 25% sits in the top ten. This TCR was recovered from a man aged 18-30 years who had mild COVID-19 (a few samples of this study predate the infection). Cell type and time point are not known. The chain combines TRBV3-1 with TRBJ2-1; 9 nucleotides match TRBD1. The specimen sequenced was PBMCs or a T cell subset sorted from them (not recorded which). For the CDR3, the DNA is TGTGCCAGCAGCCAAGAACAGGGGGCGCCGTTCTTC. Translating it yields CASSQEQGAPFF.